A selection of T cell receptor beta chains follows, all from one sample in a study of beta chain features in type 1 diabetes. Some clones are missing from TCRdb's copy, which holds only in-frame ones; the method was immunoSEQ multiplex PCR. The sample carries over 150,000 clones, 7% to 9% recorded once. Source material: central memory CD4+ T cells from blood. The origin of the receptors is a man aged 18 to 30 with type 1 diabetes. CDR3s include the opening cysteine and the closing phenylalanine or tryptophan. The order of the fields is D gene, clone size, V gene, J gene, CDR3 protein, CDR3 DNA. A D gene is named only where the DNA matches it firmly. A clone size is listed for some rows: how often the clone was seen (once, few, many), or a class if it is expanded.

d_gene: -
abundance: -
v_gene: TRBV10-3
j_gene: TRBJ2-7
CDR3aa: CAISVENRYEQYF
CDR3nt: TGTGCCATCAGTGTAGAAAACCGCTACGAGCAGTACTTC

d_gene: -
abundance: -
v_gene: TRBV11-3
j_gene: TRBJ2-3
CDR3aa: CASSSPYTDTQYF
CDR3nt: TGTGCCAGCAGCTCCCCTTACACAGATACGCAGTATTTT

d_gene: -
abundance: -
v_gene: TRBV6-5
j_gene: TRBJ1-2
CDR3aa: CASSYAGNGYTF
CDR3nt: TGTGCCAGCAGTTATGCGGGGAACGGCTACACCTTC

d_gene: TRBD1
abundance: -
v_gene: TRBV9
j_gene: TRBJ2-5
CDR3aa: CASSTRQGVTQYF
CDR3nt: TGTGCCAGCAGCACAAGACAGGGTGTGACCCAGTACTTC

d_gene: TRBD1
abundance: -
v_gene: TRBV4-3
j_gene: TRBJ1-2
CDR3aa: CASSRLGQGQGYTF
CDR3nt: TGCGCCAGCAGCCGCCTGGGACAGGGTCAAGGCTACACCTTC

d_gene: -
abundance: -
v_gene: TRBV20-1
j_gene: TRBJ2-5
CDR3aa: CSGGRETQYF
CDR3nt: TGCAGTGGGGGCCGGGAGACCCAGTACTTC

d_gene: TRBD2
abundance: many
v_gene: TRBV7-2
j_gene: TRBJ2-1
CDR3aa: CASNPTSGVREEQFF
CDR3nt: TGTGCCAGCAACCCCACTAGCGGCGTGCGGGAAGAGCAGTTCTTC

d_gene: -
abundance: few
v_gene: TRBV9
j_gene: TRBJ2-7
CDR3aa: CASSVDRGNYEQYF
CDR3nt: TGTGCCAGCAGCGTAGATCGGGGGAACTACGAGCAGTACTTC

d_gene: -
abundance: -
v_gene: TRBV10-3
j_gene: TRBJ2-2
CDR3aa: CAIRETNRAGNTGELFF
CDR3nt: TGTGCCATCAGGGAGACCAACCGGGCGGGAAACACCGGGGAGCTGTTTTTT

d_gene: TRBD2
abundance: -
v_gene: TRBV28
j_gene: TRBJ2-7
CDR3aa: CASSPPSGGYEQYF
CDR3nt: TGTGCCAGCAGCCCACCCAGCGGGGGCTACGAGCAGTACTTC

d_gene: -
abundance: few
v_gene: TRBV28
j_gene: TRBJ2-7
CDR3aa: CASSGGVTDTYEQYF
CDR3nt: TGTGCCAGCAGTGGAGGGGTGACAGATACCTACGAGCAGTACTTC

d_gene: -
abundance: -
v_gene: TRBV19
j_gene: TRBJ2-5
CDR3aa: CASSPGQGRVLEETQYF
CDR3nt: TGTGCCAGTAGCCCTGGTCAGGGAAGGGTGCTTGAAGAGACCCAGTACTTC

d_gene: -
abundance: -
v_gene: TRBV5-1
j_gene: TRBJ1-2
CDR3aa: CASSFRLGYTF
CDR3nt: TGTGCCAGCAGCTTCAGGCTAGGCTACACCTTC

d_gene: -
abundance: -
v_gene: TRBV18
j_gene: TRBJ1-1
CDR3aa: CASSPASRNTEAFF
CDR3nt: TGTGCCAGCTCACCAGCGTCAAGAAACACTGAAGCTTTCTTT

d_gene: TRBD2
abundance: -
v_gene: TRBV27
j_gene: TRBJ2-1
CDR3aa: CASSLAGVAYNEQFF
CDR3nt: TGTGCCAGCAGTTTAGCGGGGGTGGCCTACAATGAGCAGTTCTTC

d_gene: -
abundance: -
v_gene: TRBV7-2
j_gene: TRBJ2-7
CDR3aa: CASSLDRNYEQYF
CDR3nt: TGTGCCAGCAGCTTAGACAGGAACTACGAGCAGTACTTC

d_gene: TRBD1
abundance: once
v_gene: TRBV6-5
j_gene: TRBJ1-2
CDR3aa: CASRPLETGPYGYTF
CDR3nt: TGTGCCAGCAGACCCTTGGAGACAGGGCCCTATGGCTACACCTTC

d_gene: TRBD1
abundance: -
v_gene: TRBV2
j_gene: TRBJ1-1
CDR3aa: CASVLDRSNTEAFF
CDR3nt: TGTGCCAGTGTTTTGGACAGGTCGAACACTGAAGCTTTCTTT

d_gene: -
abundance: -
v_gene: TRBV7-9
j_gene: TRBJ2-4
CDR3aa: CASSPWGRLAKNIQYF
CDR3nt: TGTGCCAGCAGCCCCTGGGGCAGGCTAGCCAAAAACATTCAGTACTTC

d_gene: -
abundance: -
v_gene: TRBV11-2
j_gene: TRBJ1-5
CDR3aa: CASSVSYGQPQHF
CDR3nt: TGTGCCAGCAGCGTGAGCTATGGTCAGCCCCAGCATTTT

d_gene: TRBD1
abundance: -
v_gene: TRBV10-3
j_gene: TRBJ2-2
CDR3aa: CAIRDRDHGELFF
CDR3nt: TGTGCCATCAGGGACAGGGATCACGGGGAGCTGTTTTTT

d_gene: -
abundance: few
v_gene: TRBV4-1
j_gene: TRBJ1-6
CDR3aa: CASSQTDRENSPLHF
CDR3nt: TGCGCCAGCAGCCAGACGGACAGAGAGAATTCACCCCTCCACTTT

d_gene: TRBD1
abundance: -
v_gene: TRBV11-2
j_gene: TRBJ1-1
CDR3aa: CASSLVGTGNTEAFF
CDR3nt: TGTGCCAGCAGCTTAGTGGGGACAGGGAACACTGAAGCTTTCTTT

d_gene: TRBD2
abundance: many
v_gene: TRBV7-9
j_gene: TRBJ2-1
CDR3aa: CASSRRLAGTSYNEQFF
CDR3nt: TGTGCCAGCAGTCGAAGACTAGCGGGAACCTCCTACAATGAGCAGTTCTTC

d_gene: TRBD1
abundance: many
v_gene: TRBV30
j_gene: TRBJ2-6
CDR3aa: CALAGGGSGANVLTF
CDR3nt: TGTGCCTTGGCAGGGGGCGGCTCTGGGGCCAACGTCCTGACTTTC

d_gene: -
abundance: -
v_gene: TRBV11-2
j_gene: TRBJ2-2
CDR3aa: CASSLPDRPSNTGELFF
CDR3nt: TGTGCCAGCAGCTTACCCGACAGGCCGTCGAACACCGGGGAGCTGTTTTTT

d_gene: TRBD1
abundance: few
v_gene: TRBV5-1
j_gene: TRBJ2-5
CDR3aa: CASSLVGGAETQYF
CDR3nt: TGCGCCAGCAGCTTGGTAGGGGGCGCAGAGACCCAGTACTTC

d_gene: TRBD1
abundance: -
v_gene: TRBV2
j_gene: TRBJ2-7
CDR3aa: CASNPRPTGAYEQYF
CDR3nt: TGTGCCAGCAATCCCAGGCCGACAGGGGCCTACGAGCAGTACTTC

d_gene: TRBD1
abundance: -
v_gene: TRBV7-9
j_gene: TRBJ1-5
CDR3aa: CASSTGVYQPQHF
CDR3nt: TGTGCCAGCAGCACAGGGGTTTATCAGCCCCAGCATTTT

d_gene: TRBD1
abundance: -
v_gene: TRBV29-1
j_gene: TRBJ1-2
CDR3aa: CSAGQGVRGYTF
CDR3nt: TGCAGCGCCGGACAGGGGGTGAGAGGCTACACCTTC

d_gene: TRBD2
abundance: many
v_gene: TRBV4-2
j_gene: TRBJ2-7
CDR3aa: CASSQGGTSGSQYEQYF
CDR3nt: TGTGCCAGCAGCCAAGGTGGGACTAGCGGGAGTCAGTACGAGCAGTACTTC

d_gene: -
abundance: few
v_gene: TRBV7-2
j_gene: TRBJ2-1
CDR3aa: CASSLATGPTRAQFF
CDR3nt: TGTGCCAGCAGCTTGGCGACAGGTCCCACCAGGGCGCAGTTCTTC

d_gene: TRBD2
abundance: -
v_gene: TRBV5-5
j_gene: TRBJ2-3
CDR3aa: CASSFSGTLGSPDTQYF
CDR3nt: TGTGCCAGCAGCTTTAGCGGGACGCTGGGGTCACCAGATACGCAGTATTTT

d_gene: TRBD2
abundance: -
v_gene: TRBV7-2
j_gene: TRBJ2-1
CDR3aa: CASHSGGAVYNEQFF
CDR3nt: TGTGCCTCTCATAGCGGGGGGGCTGTGTACAATGAGCAGTTCTTC

d_gene: TRBD1
abundance: few
v_gene: TRBV28
j_gene: TRBJ2-7
CDR3aa: CASSLIQGAEQYF
CDR3nt: TGTGCCAGCAGTTTGATCCAGGGGGCGGAGCAGTACTTC

d_gene: -
abundance: -
v_gene: TRBV29-1
j_gene: TRBJ1-1
CDR3aa: CNVRTQGNTEAFF
CDR3nt: TGCAACGTTAGAACCCAGGGAAACACTGAAGCTTTCTTT